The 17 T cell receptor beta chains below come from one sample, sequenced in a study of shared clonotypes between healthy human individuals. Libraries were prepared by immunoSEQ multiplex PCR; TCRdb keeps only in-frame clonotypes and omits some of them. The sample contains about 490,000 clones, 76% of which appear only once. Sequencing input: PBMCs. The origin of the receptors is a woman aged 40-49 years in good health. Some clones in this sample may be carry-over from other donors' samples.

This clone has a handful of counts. CDR3 residues: CASSDKNSNQPQHF. In DNA, the CDR3 is TGTGCCAGCAGCGACAAAAATAGCAATCAGCCCCAGCATTTT. V gene TRBV6-6 combines with J gene TRBJ1-5; D not certain. The CDR3 spans 14 residues. CDR1 is MNHNY and CDR2 is SVGAGI in the germline V gene (reference sequence). V shed 6 bases and J shed 0 bases, with 9 bases lying between them.

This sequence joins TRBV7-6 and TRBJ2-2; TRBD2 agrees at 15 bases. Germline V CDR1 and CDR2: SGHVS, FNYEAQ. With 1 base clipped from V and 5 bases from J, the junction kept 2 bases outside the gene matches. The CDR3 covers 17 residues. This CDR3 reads CASSLGTSGRDTGELFF. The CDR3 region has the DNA TGTGCCAGCAGCTTAGGGACTAGCGGGAGGGATACCGGGGAGCTGTTTTTT.

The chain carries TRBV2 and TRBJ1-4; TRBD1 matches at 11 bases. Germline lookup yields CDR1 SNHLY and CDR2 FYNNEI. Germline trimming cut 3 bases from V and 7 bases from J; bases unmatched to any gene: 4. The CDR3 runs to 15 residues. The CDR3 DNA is TGTGCCAGCAGTGATAGAGGGACAGGGGGTGAAAAACTGTTTTTT. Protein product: CASSDRGTGGEKLFF.

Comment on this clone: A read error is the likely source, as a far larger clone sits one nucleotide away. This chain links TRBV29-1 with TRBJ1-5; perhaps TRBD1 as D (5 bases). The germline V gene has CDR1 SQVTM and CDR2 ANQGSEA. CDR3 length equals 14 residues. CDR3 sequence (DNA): TGCAGCGTAGCCACGGACATTAGCAATCAGCTCCAGCATTTT. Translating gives CSVATDISNQLQHF.

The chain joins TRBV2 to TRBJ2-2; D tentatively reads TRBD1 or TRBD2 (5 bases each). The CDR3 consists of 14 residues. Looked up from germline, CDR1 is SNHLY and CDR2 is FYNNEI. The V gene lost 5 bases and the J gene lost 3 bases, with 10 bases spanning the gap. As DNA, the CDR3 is TGTGCCAGCAGTCTTTTGGGGGACACCGGGGAGCTGTTTTTT. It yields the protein CASSLLGDTGELFF.

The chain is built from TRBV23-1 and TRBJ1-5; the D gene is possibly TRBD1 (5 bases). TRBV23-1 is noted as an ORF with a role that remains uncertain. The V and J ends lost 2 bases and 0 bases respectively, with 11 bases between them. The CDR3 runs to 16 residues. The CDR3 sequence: CASSQGRQNSNQPQHF. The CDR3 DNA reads TGCGCCAGCAGTCAAGGGAGACAGAATAGCAATCAGCCCCAGCATTTT.

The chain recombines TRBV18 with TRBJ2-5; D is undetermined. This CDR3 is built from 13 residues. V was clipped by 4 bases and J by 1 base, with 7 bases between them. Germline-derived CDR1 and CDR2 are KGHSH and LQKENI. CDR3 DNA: TGTGCCAGCTCACAGGAGTCCCAAGAGACCCAGTACTTC. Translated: CASSQESQETQYF.

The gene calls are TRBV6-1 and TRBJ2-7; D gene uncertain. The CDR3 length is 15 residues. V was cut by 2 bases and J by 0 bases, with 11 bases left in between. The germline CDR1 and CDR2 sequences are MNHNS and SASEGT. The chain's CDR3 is CASSERALNSYEQYF. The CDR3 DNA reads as TGTGCCAGCAGTGAACGGGCCCTTAACTCCTACGAGCAGTACTTC.

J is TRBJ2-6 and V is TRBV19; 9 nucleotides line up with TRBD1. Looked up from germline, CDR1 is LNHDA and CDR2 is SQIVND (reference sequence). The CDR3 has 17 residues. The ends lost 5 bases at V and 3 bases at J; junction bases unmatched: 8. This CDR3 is CASSLSQGARGANVLTF. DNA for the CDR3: TGTGCCAGTAGTTTGTCACAGGGGGCGCGTGGGGCCAACGTCCTGACTTTC.

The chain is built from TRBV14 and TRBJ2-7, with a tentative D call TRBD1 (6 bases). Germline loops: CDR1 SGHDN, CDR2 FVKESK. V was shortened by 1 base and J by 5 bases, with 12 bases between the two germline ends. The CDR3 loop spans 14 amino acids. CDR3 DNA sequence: TGTGCCAGCAGCCAAGGCCTAGACAGGAACGAGCAGTACTTC. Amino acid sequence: CASSQGLDRNEQYF.

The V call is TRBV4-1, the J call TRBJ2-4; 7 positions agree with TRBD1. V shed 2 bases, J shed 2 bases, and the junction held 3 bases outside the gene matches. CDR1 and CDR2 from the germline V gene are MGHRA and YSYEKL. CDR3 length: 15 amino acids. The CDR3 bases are TGCGCCAGCAGCCAACCGACAGGGTCCAAAAACATTCAGTACTTC. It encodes CASSQPTGSKNIQYF.

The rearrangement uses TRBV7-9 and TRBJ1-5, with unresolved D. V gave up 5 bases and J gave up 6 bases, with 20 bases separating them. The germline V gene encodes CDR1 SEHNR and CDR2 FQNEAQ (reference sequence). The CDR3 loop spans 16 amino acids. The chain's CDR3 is CASSPFPARAAQPQHF. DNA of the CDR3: TGTGCCAGCAGCCCGTTCCCAGCCCGGGCGGCTCAGCCCCAGCATTTT.

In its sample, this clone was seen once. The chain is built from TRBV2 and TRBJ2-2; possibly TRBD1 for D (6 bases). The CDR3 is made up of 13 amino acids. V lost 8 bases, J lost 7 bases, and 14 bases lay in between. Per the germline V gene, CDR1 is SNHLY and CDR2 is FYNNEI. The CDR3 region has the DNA TGTGCCAGCCGAGAGGGGGTGGGCGGGGAGCTGTTTTTT. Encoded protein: CASREGVGGELFF.

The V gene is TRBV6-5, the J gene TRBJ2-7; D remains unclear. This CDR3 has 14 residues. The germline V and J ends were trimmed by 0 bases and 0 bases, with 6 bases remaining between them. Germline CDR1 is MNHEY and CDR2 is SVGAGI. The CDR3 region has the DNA TGTGCCAGCAGTTACTCAGGCTCCTCCTACGAGCAGTACTTC. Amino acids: CASSYSGSSYEQYF.

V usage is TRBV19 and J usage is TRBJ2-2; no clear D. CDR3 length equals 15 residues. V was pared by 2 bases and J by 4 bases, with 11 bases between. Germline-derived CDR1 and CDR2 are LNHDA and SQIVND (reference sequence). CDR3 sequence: CASSISRLFTGELFF. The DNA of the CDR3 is TGTGCCAGTAGTATATCCAGGTTATTCACCGGGGAGCTGTTTTTT.

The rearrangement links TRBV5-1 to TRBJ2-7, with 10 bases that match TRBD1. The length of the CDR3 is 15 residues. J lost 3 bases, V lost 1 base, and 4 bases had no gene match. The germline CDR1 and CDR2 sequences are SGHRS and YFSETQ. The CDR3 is CASSLRQGAVYEQYF. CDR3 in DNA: TGCGCCAGCAGCTTGAGACAGGGGGCGGTCTACGAGCAGTACTTC.

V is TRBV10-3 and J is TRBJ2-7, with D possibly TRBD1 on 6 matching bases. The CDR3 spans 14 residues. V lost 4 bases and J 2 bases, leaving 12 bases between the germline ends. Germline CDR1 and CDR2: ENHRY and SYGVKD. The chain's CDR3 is CAISASTGAYEQYF. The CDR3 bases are TGTGCCATCAGTGCTTCGACAGGTGCCTACGAGCAGTACTTC.